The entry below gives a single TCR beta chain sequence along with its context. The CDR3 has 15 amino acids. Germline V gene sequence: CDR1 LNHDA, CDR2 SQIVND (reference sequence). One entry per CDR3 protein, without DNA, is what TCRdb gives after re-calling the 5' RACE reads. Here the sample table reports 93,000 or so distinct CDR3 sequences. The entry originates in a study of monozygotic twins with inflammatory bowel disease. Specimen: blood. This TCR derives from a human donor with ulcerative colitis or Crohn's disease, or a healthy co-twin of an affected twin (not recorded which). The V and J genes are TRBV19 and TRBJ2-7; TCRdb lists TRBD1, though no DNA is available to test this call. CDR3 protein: CASSIGDSQTYEQYF.